The present T cell receptor beta chain was sequenced within a study of blood T cell repertoires in COVID-19. About the research overall: Researchers got acute and convalescent COVID-19 samples from the United States, Italy and Spain. T cells, B-cell-depleted T cells, or PBMCs supplied cDNA or gDNA.

Source study methods: It was from reference gene primer amplification that nucleated cell counts were estimated. The repertoire was sequenced with immunoSEQ multiplex PCR; TCRdb's copy has only in-frame clones and lacks some. From that table come the V and J calls and clone size; the DNA was used to work out D and trimming. Of 100,000 to 150,000 clones in the sample, 85% to 90% were seen once. CDR1 SGHNT and CDR2 YYREEE come from the germline V gene (reference sequence). Trimming stripped 5 bases from V and 4 bases from J, with 13 bases between. The CDR3 loop spans 15 amino acids. The sample was peripheral blood. This clonotype was sampled from a woman in her sixties or seventies with acute or convalescent COVID-19. J is TRBJ1-6 and V is TRBV5-4; D ambiguous. In DNA form, the CDR3 reads TGTGCCAGCAGGGCGGATCCGGGGTATAATTCACCCCTCCACTTT. This translates into CASRADPGYNSPLHF.